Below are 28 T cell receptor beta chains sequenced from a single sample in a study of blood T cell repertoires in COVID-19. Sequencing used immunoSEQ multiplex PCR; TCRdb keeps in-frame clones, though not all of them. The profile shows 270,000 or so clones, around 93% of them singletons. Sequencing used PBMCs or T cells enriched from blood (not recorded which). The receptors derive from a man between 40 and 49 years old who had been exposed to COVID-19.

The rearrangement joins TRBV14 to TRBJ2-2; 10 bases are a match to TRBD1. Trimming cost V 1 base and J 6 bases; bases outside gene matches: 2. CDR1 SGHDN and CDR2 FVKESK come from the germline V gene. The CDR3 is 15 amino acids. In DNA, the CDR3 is TGTGCCAGCAGCCAAGGACAGGGGGCATCCGGGGAGCTGTTTTTT. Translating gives CASSQGQGASGELFF. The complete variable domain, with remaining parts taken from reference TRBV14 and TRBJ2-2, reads EAGVTQFPSHSVIEKGQTVTLRCDPISGHDNLYWYRRVMGKEIKFLLHFVKESKQDESGMPNNRFLAERTGGTYSTLKVQPAELEDSGVYFCASSQGQGASGELFFGEGSRLTVL.

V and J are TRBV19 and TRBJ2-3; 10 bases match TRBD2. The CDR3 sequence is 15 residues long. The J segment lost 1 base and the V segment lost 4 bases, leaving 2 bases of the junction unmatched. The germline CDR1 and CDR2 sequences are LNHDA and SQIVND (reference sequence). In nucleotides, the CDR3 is TGTGCCAGTAGTACCGGGACTAGCGGCACAGATACGCAGTATTTT. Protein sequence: CASSTGTSGTDTQYF.

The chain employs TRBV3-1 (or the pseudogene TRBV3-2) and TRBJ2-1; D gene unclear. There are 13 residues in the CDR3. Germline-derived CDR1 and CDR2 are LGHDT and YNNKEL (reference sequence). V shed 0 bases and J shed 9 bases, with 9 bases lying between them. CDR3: CASSQDYRGEQFF. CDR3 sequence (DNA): TGTGCCAGCAGCCAAGATTATCGAGGTGAGCAGTTCTTC.

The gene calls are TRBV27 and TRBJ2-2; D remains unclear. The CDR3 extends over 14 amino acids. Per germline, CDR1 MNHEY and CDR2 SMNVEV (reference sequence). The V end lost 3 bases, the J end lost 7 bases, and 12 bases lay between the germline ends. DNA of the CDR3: TGTGCCAGCAGTTTCCTCTCACGCGTCGGGGAGCTGTTTTTT. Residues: CASSFLSRVGELFF.

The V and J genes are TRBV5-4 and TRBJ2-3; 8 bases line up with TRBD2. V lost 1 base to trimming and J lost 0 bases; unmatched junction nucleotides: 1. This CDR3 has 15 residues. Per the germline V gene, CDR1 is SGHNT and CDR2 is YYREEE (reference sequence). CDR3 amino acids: CASSLSSGSTDTQYF. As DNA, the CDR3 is TGTGCCAGCAGCTTGTCTAGCGGGAGCACAGATACGCAGTATTTT.

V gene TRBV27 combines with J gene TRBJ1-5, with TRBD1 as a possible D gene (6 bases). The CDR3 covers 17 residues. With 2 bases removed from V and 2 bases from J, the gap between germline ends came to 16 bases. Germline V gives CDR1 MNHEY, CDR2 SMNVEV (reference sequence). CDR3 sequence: CASSLKAGQYGNQPQHF. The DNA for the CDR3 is TGTGCCAGCAGTTTAAAGGCCGGACAGTACGGCAATCAGCCCCAGCATTTT.

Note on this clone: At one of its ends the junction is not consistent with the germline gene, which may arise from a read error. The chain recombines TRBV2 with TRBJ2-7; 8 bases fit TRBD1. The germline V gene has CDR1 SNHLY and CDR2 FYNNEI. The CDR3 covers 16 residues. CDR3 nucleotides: TGTGTCAGCAGAGGACCGACAGGGGAGCGATACTACGAGCAGTACTTC. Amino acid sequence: CVSRGPTGERYYEQYF.

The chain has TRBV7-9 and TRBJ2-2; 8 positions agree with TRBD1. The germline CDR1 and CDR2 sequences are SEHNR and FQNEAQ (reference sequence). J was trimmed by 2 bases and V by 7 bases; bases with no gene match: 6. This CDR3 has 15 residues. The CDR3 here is CASTAGGLNTGELFF. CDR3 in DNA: TGTGCCAGCACCGCAGGGGGCCTCAACACCGGGGAGCTGTTTTTT.

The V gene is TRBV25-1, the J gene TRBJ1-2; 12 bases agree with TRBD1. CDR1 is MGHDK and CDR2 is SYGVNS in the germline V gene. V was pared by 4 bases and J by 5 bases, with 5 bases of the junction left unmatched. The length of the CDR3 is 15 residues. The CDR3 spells CASSGDRGRLYGYTF. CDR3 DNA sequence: TGTGCCAGCAGTGGGGACAGGGGGCGGCTATATGGCTACACCTTC.

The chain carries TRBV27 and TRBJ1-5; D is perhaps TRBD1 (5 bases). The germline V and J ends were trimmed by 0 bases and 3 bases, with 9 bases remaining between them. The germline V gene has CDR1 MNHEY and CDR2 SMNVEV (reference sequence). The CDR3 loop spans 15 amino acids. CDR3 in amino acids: CASSLSEDNNQPQHF. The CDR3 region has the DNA TGTGCCAGCAGTTTATCCGAGGACAACAATCAGCCCCAGCATTTT.

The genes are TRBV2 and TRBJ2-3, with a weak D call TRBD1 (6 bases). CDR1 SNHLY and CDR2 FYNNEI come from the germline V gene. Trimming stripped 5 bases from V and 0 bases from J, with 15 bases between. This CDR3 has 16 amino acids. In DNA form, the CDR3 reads TGTGCCAGCAGTAAGGGGGTCGGGGCTAGCACAGATACGCAGTATTTT. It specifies CASSKGVGASTDTQYF.

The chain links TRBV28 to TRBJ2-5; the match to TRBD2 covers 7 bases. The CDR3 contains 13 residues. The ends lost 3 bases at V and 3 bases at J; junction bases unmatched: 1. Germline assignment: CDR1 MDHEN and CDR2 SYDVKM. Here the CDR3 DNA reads TGTGCCAGCAGTTTCAGCGGGGAAGAGACCCAGTACTTC. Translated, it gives CASSFSGEETQYF.

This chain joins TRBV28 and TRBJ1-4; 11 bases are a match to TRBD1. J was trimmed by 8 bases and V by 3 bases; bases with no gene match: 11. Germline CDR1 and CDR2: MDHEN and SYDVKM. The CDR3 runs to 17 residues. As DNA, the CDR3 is TGTGCCAGCAGTTTTCTCGGGACAGGGGGGCGTAAGGAAAAACTGTTTTTT. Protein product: CASSFLGTGGRKEKLFF.

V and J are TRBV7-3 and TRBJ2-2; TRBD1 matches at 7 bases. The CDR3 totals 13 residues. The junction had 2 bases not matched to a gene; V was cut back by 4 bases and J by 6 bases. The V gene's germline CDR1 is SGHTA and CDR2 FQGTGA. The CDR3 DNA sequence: TGTGCCAGCAGCTCGACAGGGCCCGGGGAGCTGTTTTTT. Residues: CASSSTGPGELFF. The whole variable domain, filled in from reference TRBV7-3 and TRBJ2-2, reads GAGVSQTPSNKVTEKGKYVELRCDPISGHTALYWYRQSLGQGPEFLIYFQGTGAADDSGLPNDRFFAVRPEGSVSTLKIQRTERGDSAVYLCASSSTGPGELFFGEGSRLTVL.

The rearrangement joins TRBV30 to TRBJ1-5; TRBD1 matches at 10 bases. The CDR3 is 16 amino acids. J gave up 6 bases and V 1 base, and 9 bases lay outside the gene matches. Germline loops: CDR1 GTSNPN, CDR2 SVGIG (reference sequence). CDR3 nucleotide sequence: TGTGCCTGGAGTGGGGCCGGGGACAGGGGACGTCAGCCCCAGCATTTT. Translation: CAWSGAGDRGRQPQHF.

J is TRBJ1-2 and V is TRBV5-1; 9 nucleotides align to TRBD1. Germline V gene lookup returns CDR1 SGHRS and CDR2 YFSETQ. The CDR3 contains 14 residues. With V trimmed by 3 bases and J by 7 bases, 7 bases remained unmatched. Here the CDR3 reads CASSSTGGSAGYTF. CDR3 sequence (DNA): TGCGCCAGCAGCTCGACAGGGGGATCGGCTGGCTACACCTTC.

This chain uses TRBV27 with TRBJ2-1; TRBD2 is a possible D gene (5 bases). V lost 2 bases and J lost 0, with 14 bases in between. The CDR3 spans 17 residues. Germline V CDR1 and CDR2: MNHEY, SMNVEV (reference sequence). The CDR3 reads CASSLMGAASSYNEQFF. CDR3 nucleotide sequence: TGTGCCAGCAGTTTAATGGGAGCGGCGAGCTCCTACAATGAGCAGTTCTTC.

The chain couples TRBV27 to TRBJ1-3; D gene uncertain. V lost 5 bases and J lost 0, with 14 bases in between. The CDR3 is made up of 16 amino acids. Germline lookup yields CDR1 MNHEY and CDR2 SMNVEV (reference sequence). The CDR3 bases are TGTGCCAGCAGTCCGACAATCACGAGCTCTGGAAACACCATATATTTT. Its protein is CASSPTITSSGNTIYF.

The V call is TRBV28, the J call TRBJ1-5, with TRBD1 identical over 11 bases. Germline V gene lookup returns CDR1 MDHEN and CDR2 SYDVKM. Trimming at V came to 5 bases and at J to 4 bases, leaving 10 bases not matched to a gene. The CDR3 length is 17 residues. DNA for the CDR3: TGTGCCAGCAGTGGACAGGGGGCAGTGGGGGTAAATCAGCCCCAGCATTTT. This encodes CASSGQGAVGVNQPQHF. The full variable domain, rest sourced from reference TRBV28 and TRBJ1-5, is DVKVTQSSRYLVKRTGEKVFLECVQDMDHENMFWYRQDPGLGLRLIYFSYDVKMKEKGDIPEGYSVSREKKERFSLILESASTNQTSMYLCASSGQGAVGVNQPQHFGDGTRLSIL.

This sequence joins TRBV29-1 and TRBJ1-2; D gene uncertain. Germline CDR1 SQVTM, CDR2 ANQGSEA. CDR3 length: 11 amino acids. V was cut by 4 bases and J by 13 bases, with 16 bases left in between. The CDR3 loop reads CSVGVSGWCTF. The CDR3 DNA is TGCAGCGTTGGGGTTTCGGGGTGGTGCACCTTC.

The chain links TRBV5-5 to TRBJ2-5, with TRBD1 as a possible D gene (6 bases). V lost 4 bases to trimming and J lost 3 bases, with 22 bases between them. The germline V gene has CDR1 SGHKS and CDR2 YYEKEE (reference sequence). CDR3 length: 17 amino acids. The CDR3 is CASSLTRQAAWEETQYF. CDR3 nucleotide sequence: TGTGCCAGCAGCCTCACCCGACAGGCAGCTTGGGAAGAGACCCAGTACTTC. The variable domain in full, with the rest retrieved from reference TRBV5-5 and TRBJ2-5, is DAGVTQSPTHLIKTRGQQVTLRCSPISGHKSVSWYQQVLGQGPQFIFQYYEKEERGRGNFPDRFSARQFPNYSSELNVNALLLGDSALYLCASSLTRQAAWEETQYFGPGTRLLVL.

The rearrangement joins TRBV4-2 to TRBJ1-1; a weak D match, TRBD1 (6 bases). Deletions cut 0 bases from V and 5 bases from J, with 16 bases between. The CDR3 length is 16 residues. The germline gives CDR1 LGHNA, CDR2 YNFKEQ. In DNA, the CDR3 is TGTGCCAGCAGCCAAGATAGGTCAGGGGTCTATACTGAAGCTTTCTTT. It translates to CASSQDRSGVYTEAFF.

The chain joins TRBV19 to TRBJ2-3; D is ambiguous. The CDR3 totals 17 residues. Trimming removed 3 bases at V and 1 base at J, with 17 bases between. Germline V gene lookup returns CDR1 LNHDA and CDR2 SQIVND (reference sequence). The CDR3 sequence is CASSMRIESPGTDTQYF. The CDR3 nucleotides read TGTGCCAGTAGTATGAGGATCGAGAGTCCCGGCACAGATACGCAGTATTTT.

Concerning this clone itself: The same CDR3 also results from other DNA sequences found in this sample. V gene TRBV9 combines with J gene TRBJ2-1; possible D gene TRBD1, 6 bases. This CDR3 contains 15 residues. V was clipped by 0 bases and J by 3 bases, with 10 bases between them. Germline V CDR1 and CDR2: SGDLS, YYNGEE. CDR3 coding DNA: TGTGCCAGCAGCGTAGTAGGGGGAAGCTACAATGAGCAGTTCTTC. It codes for CASSVVGGSYNEQFF.

CDR3 sequence reads: CASRGGEWSNQPQHF. CDR3 DNA sequence: TGTGCCAGCAGGGGGGGGGAATGGAGCAATCAGCCCCAGCATTTT. This sequence joins TRBV9 and TRBJ1-5; the D gene is possibly TRBD1 (5 bases). Germline lookup yields CDR1 SGDLS and CDR2 YYNGEE. The CDR3 length is 15 residues. V was shortened by 5 bases and J by 1 base, with 13 bases between the two germline ends.

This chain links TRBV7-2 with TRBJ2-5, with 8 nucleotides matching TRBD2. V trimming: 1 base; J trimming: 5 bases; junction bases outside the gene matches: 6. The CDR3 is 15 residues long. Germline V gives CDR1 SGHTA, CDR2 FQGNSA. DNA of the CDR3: TGTGCCAGCAGCTTAGATCCGGGAGGGTTGGAGACCCAGTACTTC. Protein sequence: CASSLDPGGLETQYF.

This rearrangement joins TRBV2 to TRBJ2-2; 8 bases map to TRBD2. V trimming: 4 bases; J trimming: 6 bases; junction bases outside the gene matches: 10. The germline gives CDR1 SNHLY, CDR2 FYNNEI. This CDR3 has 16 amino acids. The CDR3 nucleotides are TGTGCCAGCAGTGTCCTAGCGGGCGGATCGGCCGGGGAGCTGTTTTTT. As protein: CASSVLAGGSAGELFF.

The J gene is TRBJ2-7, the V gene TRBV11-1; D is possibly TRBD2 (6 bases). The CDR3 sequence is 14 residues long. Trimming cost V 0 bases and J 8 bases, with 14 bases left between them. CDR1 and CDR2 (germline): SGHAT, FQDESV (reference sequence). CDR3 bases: TGTGCCAGCAGCTTAGCCTCCGGGAGCCCCCAGCAGTACTTC. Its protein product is CASSLASGSPQQYF.